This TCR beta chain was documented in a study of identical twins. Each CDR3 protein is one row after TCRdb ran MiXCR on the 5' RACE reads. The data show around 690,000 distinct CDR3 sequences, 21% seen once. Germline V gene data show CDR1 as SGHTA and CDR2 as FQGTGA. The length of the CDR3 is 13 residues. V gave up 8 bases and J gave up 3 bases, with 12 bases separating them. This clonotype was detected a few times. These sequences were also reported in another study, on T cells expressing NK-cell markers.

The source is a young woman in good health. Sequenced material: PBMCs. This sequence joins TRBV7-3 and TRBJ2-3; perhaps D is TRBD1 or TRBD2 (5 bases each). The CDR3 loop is CASGGTRTDTQYF. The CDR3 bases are TGTGCCAGCGGGGGTACGAGAACAGATACGCAGTATTTT.